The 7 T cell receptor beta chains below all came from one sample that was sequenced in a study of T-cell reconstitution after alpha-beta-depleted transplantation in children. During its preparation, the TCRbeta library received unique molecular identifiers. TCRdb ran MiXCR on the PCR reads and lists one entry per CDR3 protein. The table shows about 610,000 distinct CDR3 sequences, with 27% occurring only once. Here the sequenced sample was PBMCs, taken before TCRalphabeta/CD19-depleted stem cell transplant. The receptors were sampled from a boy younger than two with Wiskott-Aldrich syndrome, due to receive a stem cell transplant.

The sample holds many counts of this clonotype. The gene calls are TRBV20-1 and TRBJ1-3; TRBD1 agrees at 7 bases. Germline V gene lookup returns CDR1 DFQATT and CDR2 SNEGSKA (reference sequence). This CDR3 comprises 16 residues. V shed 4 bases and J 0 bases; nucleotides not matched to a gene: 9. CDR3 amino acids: CSAISGHRGSGNTIYF. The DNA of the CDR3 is TGCAGTGCTATTTCGGGCCACAGGGGCTCTGGAAACACCATATATTTT.

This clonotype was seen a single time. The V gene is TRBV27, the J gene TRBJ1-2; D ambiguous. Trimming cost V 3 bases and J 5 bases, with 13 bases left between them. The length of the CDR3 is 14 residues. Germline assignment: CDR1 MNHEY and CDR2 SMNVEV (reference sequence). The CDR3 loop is CASSFLPRLYGYTF. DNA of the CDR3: TGTGCCAGCAGTTTTCTCCCCAGGTTGTATGGCTACACCTTC.

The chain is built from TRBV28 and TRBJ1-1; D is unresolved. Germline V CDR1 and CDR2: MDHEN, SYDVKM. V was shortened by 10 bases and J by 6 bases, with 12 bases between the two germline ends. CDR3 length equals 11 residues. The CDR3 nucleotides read TGTGCCACCTTGGGTGTCCCTGAAGCTTTCTTT. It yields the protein CATLGVPEAFF.

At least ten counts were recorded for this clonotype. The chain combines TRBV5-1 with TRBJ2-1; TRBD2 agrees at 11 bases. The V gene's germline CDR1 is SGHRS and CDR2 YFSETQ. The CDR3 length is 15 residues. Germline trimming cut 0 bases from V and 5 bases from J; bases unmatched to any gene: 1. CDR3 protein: CASSLGLAGNNEQFF. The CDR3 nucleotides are TGCGCCAGCAGCTTGGGACTAGCGGGAAACAATGAGCAGTTCTTC.

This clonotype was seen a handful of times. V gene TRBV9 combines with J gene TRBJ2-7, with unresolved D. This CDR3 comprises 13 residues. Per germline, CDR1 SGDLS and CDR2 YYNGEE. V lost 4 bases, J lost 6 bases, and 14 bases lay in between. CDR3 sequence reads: CASSKSPWVEQYF. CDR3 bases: TGTGCCAGCAGCAAGAGCCCGTGGGTCGAGCAGTACTTC.

The DNA for the CDR3 is TGCAGTGCTGTCCCGACCGGGACCGACGCTGAAGCTTTCTTT. Protein product: CSAVPTGTDAEAFF. The chain carries TRBV20-1 and TRBJ1-1; possible D gene TRBD1, 5 bases. CDR1 and CDR2 from the germline V gene are DFQATT and SNEGSKA (reference sequence). The CDR3 runs to 14 residues. V was cut by 5 bases and J by 6 bases, with 19 bases left in between.

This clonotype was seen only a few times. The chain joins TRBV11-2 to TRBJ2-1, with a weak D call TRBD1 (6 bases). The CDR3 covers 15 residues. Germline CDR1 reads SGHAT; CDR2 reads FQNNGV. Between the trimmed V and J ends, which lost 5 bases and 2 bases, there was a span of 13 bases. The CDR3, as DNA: TGTGCCAGCAGCATTTCTGGGGGCGCCTACAATGAGCAGTTCTTC. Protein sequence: CASSISGGAYNEQFF.